This TCR beta chain was recovered during a study of blood T cell repertoires in COVID-19. Background on the study: Material from acute and convalescent COVID-19 was sourced from the United States, Italy and Spain. T cells, B-cell-depleted T cells, or PBMCs provided the cDNA or gDNA that served as material.

Per the original methods: Estimates of nucleated cell counts were drawn from the amplification of reference gene primers. Sequenced by immunoSEQ multiplex PCR; TCRdb stores in-frame clones only, minus some. V and J calls and clone size come straight from that table; D and trimming were deduced from the DNA. The sample has roughly 70,000 clones; more than 70% are singletons. The sequence was collected from a woman between 65 and 79 years old with acute or convalescent COVID-19. Sequenced: peripheral blood.

The CDR3 DNA follows: TGTGCCAGCAGTGAAAGGGGGGTGACAGGGGCGCGGGAGACCCAGTACTTC. Its translation is CASSERGVTGARETQYF. This sequence joins TRBV2 and TRBJ2-5; 8 bases map to TRBD1. The junction had 13 bases not matched to a gene; V was cut back by 2 bases and J by 5 bases. Germline V gene lookup returns CDR1 SNHLY and CDR2 FYNNEI. The CDR3 is 17 residues long.